The T cell receptor beta chain under discussion was sequenced for a study of T cell responses to AZD1222 COVID-19 vaccine. The table came from immunoSEQ multiplex PCR; TCRdb's copy has only in-frame clones and leaves some out. The sample carries under 95,000 clones, 65% to 90% recorded once. As concerns this clone: The target antigen is unknown.

Study-level results: Only 5 or 6 AZD1222 recipients were seropositive at baseline. The study found Spike-specific TCR breadth and depth rose after two AZD1222 doses. Targets within unmutated variant regions were reportedly found for nearly half of spike-specific TCRs. Clonal diversity was possibly underestimated, and the donors were mostly white British, with more females.

The germline CDR1 and CDR2 sequences are LGHDT and YNNKEL (reference sequence). V lost 2 bases and J 3 bases, leaving 13 bases between the germline ends. The CDR3 is 15 residues long. This chain joins TRBV3-1 (or the pseudogene TRBV3-2) and TRBJ1-2, with a tentative D call TRBD1 (6 bases). Sequenced here: peripheral blood, sampled on day 0 of AZD1222 vaccination. This clonotype was sampled from an adult in good health. The CDR3 loop reads CASSQPQGPYYGYTF. DNA of the CDR3: TGTGCCAGCAGCCAACCACAGGGACCCTACTATGGCTACACCTTC.